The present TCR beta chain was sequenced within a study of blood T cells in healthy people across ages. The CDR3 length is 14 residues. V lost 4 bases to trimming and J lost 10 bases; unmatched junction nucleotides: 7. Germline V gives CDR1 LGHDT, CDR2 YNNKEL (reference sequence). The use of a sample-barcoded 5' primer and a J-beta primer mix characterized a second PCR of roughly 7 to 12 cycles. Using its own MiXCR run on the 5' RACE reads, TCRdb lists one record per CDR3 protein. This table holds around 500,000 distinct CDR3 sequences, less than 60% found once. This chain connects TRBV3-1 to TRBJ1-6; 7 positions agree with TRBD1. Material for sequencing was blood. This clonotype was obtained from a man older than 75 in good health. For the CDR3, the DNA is TGTGCCAGCAGCCCTAGACAGGGTAGATCACCCCTCCACTTT. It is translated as CASSPRQGRSPLHF.